The clone carrying this T cell receptor beta chain was observed many times. This entry belongs to a study of CD8 T cells in ankylosing spondylitis. This CDR3 is built from 14 residues. Germline lookup yields CDR1 SGHRS and CDR2 YFSETQ. After removal of 6 bases from V and 2 bases from J, the junction contained 3 bases not matched to a gene. In TCRdb, the 5' RACE reads were re-called with MiXCR into one record per CDR3 protein. The table lists 180,000 or so distinct CDR3 sequences, around 10% of them singletons. The source of this sequence is a male donor with ankylosing spondylitis or in good health (not recorded which). The chain links TRBV5-1 to TRBJ2-1, with 9 bases identical to TRBD1. Sequenced material: blood, either unsorted or a sorted T cell fraction (not recorded which). The CDR3 DNA is TGCGCCAGCACCCGGGACAGGGCCTACAATGAGCAGTTCTTC. Protein: CASTRDRAYNEQFF.